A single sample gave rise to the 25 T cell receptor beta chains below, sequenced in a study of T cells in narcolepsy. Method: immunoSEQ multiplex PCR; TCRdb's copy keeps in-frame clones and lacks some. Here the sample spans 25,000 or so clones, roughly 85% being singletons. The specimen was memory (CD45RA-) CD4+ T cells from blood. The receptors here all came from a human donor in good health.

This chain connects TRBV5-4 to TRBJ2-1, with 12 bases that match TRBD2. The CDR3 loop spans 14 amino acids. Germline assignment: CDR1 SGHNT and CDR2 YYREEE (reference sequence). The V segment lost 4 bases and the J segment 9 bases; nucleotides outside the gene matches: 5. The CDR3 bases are TGTGCCAGCAGCGCTAGCGGGAGGGCCGGTGAGCAGTTCTTC. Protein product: CASSASGRAGEQFF.

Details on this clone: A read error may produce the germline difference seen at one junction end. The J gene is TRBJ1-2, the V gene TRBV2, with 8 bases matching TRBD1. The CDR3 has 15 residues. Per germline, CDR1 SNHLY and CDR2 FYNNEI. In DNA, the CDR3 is TGTGCCAGCAGTGACCGGCAGGGGGCTAAATATGGCTACACCTTC. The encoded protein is CASSDRQGAKYGYTF.

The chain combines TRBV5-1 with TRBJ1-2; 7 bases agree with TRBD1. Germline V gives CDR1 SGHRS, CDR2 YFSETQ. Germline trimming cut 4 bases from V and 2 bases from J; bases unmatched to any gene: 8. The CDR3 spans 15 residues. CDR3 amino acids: CASSPWEGANYGYTF. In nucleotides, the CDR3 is TGCGCCAGCAGCCCCTGGGAGGGGGCGAACTATGGCTACACCTTC.

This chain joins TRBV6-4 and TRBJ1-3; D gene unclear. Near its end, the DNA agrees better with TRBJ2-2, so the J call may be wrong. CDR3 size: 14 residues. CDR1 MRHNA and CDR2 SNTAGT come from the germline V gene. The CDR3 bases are TGTGCCAGCAGTGCCTCACCGGGCACCGGGGAGCTGTTTTTT. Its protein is CASSASPGTGELFF.

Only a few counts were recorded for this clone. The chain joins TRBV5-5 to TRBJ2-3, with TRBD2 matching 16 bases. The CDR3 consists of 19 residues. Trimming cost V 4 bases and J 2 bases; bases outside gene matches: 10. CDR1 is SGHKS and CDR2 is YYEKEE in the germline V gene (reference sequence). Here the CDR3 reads CASSTFPGLAGGFTDTQYF. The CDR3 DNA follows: TGTGCCAGCAGCACTTTCCCGGGACTAGCGGGAGGGTTCACAGATACGCAGTATTTT.

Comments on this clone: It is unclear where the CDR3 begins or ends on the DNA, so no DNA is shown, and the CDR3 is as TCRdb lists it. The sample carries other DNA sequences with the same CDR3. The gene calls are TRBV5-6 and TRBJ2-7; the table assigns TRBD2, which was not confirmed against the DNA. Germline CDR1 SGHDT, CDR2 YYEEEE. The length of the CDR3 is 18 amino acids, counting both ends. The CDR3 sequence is CASSLGGFASGIPYEQYF.

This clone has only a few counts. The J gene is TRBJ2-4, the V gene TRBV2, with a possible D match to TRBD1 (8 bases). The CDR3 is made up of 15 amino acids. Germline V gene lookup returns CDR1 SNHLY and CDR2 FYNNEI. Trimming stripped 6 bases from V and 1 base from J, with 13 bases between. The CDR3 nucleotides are TGTGCCAGCAGGGAACAGGGGGGGGCCAAAAACATTCAGTACTTC. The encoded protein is CASREQGGAKNIQYF. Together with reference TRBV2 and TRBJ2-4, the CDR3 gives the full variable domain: EPEVTQTPSHQVTQMGQEVILRCVPISNHLYFYWYRQILGQKVEFLVSFYNNEISEKSEIFDDQFSVERPDGSNFTLKIRSTKLEDSAMYFCASREQGGAKNIQYFGAGTRLSVL.

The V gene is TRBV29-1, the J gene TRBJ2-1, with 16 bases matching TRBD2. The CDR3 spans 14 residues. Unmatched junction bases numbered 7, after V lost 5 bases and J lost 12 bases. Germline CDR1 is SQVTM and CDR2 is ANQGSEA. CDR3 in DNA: TGCAGCGTTACAGGGACTAGCGGGAGGGCCAGGCAGTTCTTC. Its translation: CSVTGTSGRARQFF.

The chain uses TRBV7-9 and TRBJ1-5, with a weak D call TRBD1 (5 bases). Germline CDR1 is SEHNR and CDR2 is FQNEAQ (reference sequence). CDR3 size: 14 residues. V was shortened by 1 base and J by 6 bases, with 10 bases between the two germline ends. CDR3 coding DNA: TGTGCCAGCAGCTTAGGCCAGGGAGTTCAGCCCCAGCATTTT. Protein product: CASSLGQGVQPQHF.

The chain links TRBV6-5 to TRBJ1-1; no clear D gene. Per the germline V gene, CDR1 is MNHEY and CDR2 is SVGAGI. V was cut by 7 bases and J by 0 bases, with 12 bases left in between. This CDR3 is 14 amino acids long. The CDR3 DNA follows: TGTGCCAGCATTGGATTACCATTGAACACTGAAGCTTTCTTT. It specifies CASIGLPLNTEAFF.

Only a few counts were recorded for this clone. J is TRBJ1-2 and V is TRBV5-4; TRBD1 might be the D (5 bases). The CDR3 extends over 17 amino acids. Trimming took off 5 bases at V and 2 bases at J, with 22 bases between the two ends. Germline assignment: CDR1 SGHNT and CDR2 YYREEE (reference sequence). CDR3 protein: CASSQKIDSSLNYGYTF. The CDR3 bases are TGTGCCAGCAGTCAAAAAATAGACAGCAGTTTAAACTATGGCTACACCTTC.

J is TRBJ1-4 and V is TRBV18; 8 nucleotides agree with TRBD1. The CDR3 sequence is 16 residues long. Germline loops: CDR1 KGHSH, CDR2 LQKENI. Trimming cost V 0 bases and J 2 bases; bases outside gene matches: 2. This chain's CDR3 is CASSPPRTGTNEKLFF. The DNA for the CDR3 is TGTGCCAGCTCACCACCCCGGACAGGGACTAATGAAAAACTGTTTTTT.

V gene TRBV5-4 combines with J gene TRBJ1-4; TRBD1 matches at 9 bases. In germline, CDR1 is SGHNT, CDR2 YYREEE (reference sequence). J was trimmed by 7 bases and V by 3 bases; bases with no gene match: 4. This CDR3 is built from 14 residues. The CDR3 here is CASSWDREGEKLFF. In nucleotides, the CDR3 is TGTGCCAGCAGCTGGGACAGGGAGGGTGAAAAACTGTTTTTT.

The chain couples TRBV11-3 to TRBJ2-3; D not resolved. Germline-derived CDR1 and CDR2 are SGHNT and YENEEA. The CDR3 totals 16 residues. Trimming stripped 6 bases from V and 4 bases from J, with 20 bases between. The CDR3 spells CASSQSLHQKADTQYF. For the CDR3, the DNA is TGTGCCAGCAGTCAGTCCCTACACCAGAAGGCAGATACGCAGTATTTT.

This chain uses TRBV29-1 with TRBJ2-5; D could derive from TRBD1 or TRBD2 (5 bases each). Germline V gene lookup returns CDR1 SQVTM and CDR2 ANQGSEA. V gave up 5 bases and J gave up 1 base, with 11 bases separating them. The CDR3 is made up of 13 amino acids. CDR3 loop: CSVWGSGQETQYF. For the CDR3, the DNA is TGCAGCGTTTGGGGGAGTGGCCAAGAGACCCAGTACTTC.

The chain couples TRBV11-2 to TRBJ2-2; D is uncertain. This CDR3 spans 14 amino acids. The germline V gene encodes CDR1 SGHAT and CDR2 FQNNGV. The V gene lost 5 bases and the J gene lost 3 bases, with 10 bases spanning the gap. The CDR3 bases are TGTGCCAGCAGCCTACAAGTACACACCGGGGAGCTGTTTTTT. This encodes CASSLQVHTGELFF.

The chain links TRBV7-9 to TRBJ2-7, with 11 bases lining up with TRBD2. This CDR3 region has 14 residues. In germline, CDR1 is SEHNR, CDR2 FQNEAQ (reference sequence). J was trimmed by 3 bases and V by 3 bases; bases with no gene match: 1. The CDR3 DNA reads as TGTGCCAGCAGCTTTACTAGCGGGAGCTACGAGCAGTACTTC. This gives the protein CASSFTSGSYEQYF.

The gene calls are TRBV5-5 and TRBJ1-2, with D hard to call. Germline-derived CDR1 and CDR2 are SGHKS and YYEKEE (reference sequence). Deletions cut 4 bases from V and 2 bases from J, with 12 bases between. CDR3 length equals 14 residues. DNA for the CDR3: TGTGCCAGCAGCGCGCCCAATGACAACTATGGCTACACCTTC. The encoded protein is CASSAPNDNYGYTF.

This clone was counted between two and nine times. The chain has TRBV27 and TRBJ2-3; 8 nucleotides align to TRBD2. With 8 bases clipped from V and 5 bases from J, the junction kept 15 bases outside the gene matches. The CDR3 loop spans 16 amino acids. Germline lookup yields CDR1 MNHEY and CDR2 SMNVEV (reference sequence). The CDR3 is CASSLSREGREDTQYF. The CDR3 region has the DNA TGTGCCAGCTCCTTGTCCCGGGAGGGCCGGGAAGATACGCAGTATTTT.

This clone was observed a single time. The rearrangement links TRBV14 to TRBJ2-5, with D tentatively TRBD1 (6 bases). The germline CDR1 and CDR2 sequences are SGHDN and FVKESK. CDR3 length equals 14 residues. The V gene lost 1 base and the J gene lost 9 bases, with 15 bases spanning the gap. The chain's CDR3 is CASSQGASGVSQYF. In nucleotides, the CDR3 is TGTGCCAGCAGCCAAGGGGCTTCAGGGGTGTCCCAGTACTTC.

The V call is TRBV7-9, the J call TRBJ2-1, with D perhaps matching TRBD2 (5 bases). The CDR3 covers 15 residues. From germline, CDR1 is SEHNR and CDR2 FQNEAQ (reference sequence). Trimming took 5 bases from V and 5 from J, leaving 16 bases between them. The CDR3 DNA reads TGTGCCAGCAGCACTACGGGATTTTATCACAATGAGCAGTTCTTC. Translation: CASSTTGFYHNEQFF.

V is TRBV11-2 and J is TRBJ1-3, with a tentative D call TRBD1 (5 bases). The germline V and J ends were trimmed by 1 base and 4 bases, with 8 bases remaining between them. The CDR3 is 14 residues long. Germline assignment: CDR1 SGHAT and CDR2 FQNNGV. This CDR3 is CASSLAGYGNTIYF. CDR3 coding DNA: TGTGCCAGCAGCTTAGCAGGGTACGGAAACACCATATATTTT.

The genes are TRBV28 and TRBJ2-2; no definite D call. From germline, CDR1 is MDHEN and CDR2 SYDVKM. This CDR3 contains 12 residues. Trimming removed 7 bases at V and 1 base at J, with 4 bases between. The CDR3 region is CASTLNTGELFF. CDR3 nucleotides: TGTGCCAGCACCTTGAACACCGGGGAGCTGTTTTTT.

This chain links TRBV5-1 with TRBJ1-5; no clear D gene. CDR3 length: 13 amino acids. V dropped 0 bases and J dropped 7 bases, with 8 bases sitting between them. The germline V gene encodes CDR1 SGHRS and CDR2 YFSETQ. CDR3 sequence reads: CASSLGLGQPQHF. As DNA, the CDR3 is TGCGCCAGCAGCTTGGGTTTGGGACAGCCCCAGCATTTT. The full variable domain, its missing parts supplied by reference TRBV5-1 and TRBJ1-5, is KAGVTQTPRYLIKTRGQQVTLSCSPISGHRSVSWYQQTPGQGLQFLFEYFSETQRNKGNFPGRFSGRQFSNSRSEMNVSTLELGDSALYLCASSLGLGQPQHFGDGTRLSIL.

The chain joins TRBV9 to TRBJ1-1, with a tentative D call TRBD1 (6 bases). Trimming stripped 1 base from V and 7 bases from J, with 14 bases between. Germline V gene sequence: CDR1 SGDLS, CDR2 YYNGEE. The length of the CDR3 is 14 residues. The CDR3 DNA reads TGTGCCAGCAGCGTAAGGGGGGTGGTCGGTGAAGCTTTCTTT. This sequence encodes CASSVRGVVGEAFF.